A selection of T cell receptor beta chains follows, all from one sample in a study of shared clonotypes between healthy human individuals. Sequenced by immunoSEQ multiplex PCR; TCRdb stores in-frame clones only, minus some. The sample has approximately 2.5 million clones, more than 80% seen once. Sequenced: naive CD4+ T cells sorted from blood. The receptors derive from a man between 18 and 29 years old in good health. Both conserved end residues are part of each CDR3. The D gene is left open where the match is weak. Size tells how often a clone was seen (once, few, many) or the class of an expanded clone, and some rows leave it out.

TGCGCCAGCAGCCGTAGCGGGGGGGCGGAAGAGACCCAGTACTTC	CASSRSGGAEETQYF	TRBD2	.	TRBV5-1	TRBJ2-5
TGTGCCAGCAGGAATACTAGGGGCAATCAGCCCCAGCATTTT	CASRNTRGNQPQHF	.	.	TRBV5-7	TRBJ1-5
TGTGCCAGCAGTGTACTTAAGGACACTGAAGCTTTCTTT	CASSVLKDTEAFF	.	.	TRBV6-1	TRBJ1-1
TGTGCCAGTACTCCTGGCGGGGGGGGATACGAGCAGTACTTC	CASTPGGGGYEQYF	TRBD2	once	TRBV28	TRBJ2-7
TGTGCCAGCAGCTTGGGTAGGGGGCGTACTGAAGCTTTCTTT	CASSLGRGRTEAFF	TRBD1	few	TRBV5-8	TRBJ1-1
TGTGCCAGCAGCTTAATACAGCAGAAGCAGTTCTTC	CASSLIQQKQFF	.	.	TRBV7-9	TRBJ2-1
TGCGCCAGCAGTGAGGCGAGGTCGCCGGTGACAGGGGGCCTGAGGAGGGGCGGGGAGCTGTTTTTT	CASSEARSPVTGGLRRGGELFF	TRBD1	once	TRBV10-2	TRBJ2-2
TGTGCCAGCAGCTTACAGCTTAGCTCCTACGAGCAGTACTTC	CASSLQLSSYEQYF	.	.	TRBV5-4	TRBJ2-7
TGTGCCAGTAGTATAGGGAGGGACGGCTACGAGCAGTACTTC	CASSIGRDGYEQYF	.	.	TRBV19	TRBJ2-7
TGTGCCTGGACCGTGGACTTAATTTTATCCACCAAACTCAAAAACACTGAAGCTTTCTTT	CAWTVDLILSTKLKNTEAFF	.	.	TRBV30	TRBJ1-1
TGTGCCACTCTGGGCAGGGGGGGACTGAACACTGAAGCTTTCTTT	CATLGRGGLNTEAFF	TRBD1	.	TRBV2	TRBJ1-1
TGTGCCAGCAGCCCGAGGATGAACACTGAAGCTTTCTTT	CASSPRMNTEAFF	.	.	TRBV11-2	TRBJ1-1
TGTGCCAGCACTCGAACAGGACAGGTGAACACTGAAGCTTTCTTT	CASTRTGQVNTEAFF	TRBD1	.	TRBV6-1	TRBJ1-1
TGCGCCAGCAGCCTCAACACCGGGGAGCTGTTTTTT	CASSLNTGELFF	.	.	TRBV10-2	TRBJ2-2
TGCGCCAGCAGTGAAGGGACTAGCAAGGGGGAGCAGTACTTC	CASSEGTSKGEQYF	TRBD2	few	TRBV10-1	TRBJ2-7
TGTGCCAGCAGTCCACTAGCGGACTACGAGCAGTACTTC	CASSPLADYEQYF	TRBD2	.	TRBV6-6	TRBJ2-7
TGTGCCAGCAGTTCGACAGTGAGGGGAGAAAAACTGTTTTTT	CASSSTVRGEKLFF	.	.	TRBV2	TRBJ1-4
TGTGCCAGCAGCTCACCGAGCCGTCAAGAGACCCAGTACTTC	CASSSPSRQETQYF	.	.	TRBV11-2	TRBJ2-5
TGTGCCAGCAGTTTGGGGGGCGCGGGTGAAAAACTGTTTTTT	CASSLGGAGEKLFF	.	.	TRBV27	TRBJ1-4
TGTGCCAGCAGTGCCTCTACCGACGGACCTCATCAGTACTTC	CASSASTDGPHQYF	.	.	TRBV25-1	TRBJ2-7
TGTGCCAGCAGCCCAGGAGGGATAACCGGGGAGCTGTTTTTT	CASSPGGITGELFF	.	.	TRBV7-2	TRBJ2-2
TGTGCCAGCAGTCTAACGACAGCCAACTCTGGGGCCAACGTCCTGACTTTC	CASSLTTANSGANVLTF	.	.	TRBV7-3	TRBJ2-6
TGCGCCAGCAGACCTACCGGGACAGAGCCCAGTGGCTACACCTTC	CASRPTGTEPSGYTF	TRBD1	.	TRBV4-1	TRBJ1-2
TGTGCCAGCAGCGTCGGCCAGCGGGGAGGCCCCCCTTACAATGAGCAGTTCTTC	CASSVGQRGGPPYNEQFF	TRBD2	.	TRBV9	TRBJ2-1
TGTGCCGGGAATAGCGGGGGGCCGGGGGAGCAGTACTTC	CAGNSGGPGEQYF	TRBD2	.	TRBV2	TRBJ2-7
TGTGCCAGCAGTCCTCGGGACAGGGTCGAGCAGTACTTC	CASSPRDRVEQYF	TRBD1	.	TRBV6-6	TRBJ2-7
TGTGCCAGCAGTTCCCGGCGATCGGGGGAGACCCAGTACTTC	CASSSRRSGETQYF	.	.	TRBV6-6	TRBJ2-5
TGTGCCAGCAGTTCACAAACAGATACGCAGTATTTT	CASSSQTDTQYF	.	.	TRBV7-3	TRBJ2-3